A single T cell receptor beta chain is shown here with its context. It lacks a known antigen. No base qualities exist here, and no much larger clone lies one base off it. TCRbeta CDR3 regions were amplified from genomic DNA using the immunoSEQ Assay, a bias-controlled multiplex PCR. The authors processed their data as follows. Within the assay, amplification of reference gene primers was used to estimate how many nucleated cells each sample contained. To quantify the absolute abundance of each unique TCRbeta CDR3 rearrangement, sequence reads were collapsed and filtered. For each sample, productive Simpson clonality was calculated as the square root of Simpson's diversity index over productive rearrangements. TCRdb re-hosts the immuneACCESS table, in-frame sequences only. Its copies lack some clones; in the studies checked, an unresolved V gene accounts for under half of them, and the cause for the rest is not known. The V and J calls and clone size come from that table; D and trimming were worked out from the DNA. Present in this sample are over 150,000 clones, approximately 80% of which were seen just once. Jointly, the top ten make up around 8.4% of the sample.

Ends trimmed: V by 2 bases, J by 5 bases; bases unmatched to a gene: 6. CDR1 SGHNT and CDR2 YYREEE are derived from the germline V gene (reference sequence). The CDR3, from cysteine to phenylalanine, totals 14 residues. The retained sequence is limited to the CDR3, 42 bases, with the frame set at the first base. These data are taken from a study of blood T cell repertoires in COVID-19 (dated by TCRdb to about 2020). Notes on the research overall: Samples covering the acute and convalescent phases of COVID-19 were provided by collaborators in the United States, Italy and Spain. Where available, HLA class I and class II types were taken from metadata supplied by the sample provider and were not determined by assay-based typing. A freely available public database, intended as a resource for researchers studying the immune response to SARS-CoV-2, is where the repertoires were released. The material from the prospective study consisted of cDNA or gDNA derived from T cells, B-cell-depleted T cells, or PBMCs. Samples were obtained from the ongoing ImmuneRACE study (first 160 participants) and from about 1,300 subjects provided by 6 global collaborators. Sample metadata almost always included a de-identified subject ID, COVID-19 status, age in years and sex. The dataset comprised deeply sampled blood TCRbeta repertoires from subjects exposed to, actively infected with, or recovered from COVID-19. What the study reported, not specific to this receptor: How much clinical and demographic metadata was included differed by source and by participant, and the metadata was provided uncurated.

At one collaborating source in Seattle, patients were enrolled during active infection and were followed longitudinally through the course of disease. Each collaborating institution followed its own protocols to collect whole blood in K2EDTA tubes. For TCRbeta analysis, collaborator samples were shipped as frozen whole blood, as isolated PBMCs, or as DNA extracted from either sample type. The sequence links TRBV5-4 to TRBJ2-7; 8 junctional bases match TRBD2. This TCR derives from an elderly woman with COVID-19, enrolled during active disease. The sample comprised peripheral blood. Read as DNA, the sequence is TGTGCCAGCAGCTTAGCGGGAGCTCGGGACGAGCAGTACTTC. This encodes CASSLAGARDEQYF.